The 3 T cell receptor beta chains reported below all come from one sample, sequenced in a study of type 1 and type 2 diabetes patients. PCR was run on genomic DNA. Multiplex PCR with 30 forward and 13 reverse primers amplified the TCR beta CDR3. MiXCR, run by TCRdb on the multiplex PCR reads, gives a single entry per CDR3 protein. The profile covers about 290,000 distinct CDR3 sequences, with roughly 48% appearing a single time and roughly 13% taken by the ten largest. Material: peripheral blood mononuclear cells (PBMCs). Every receptor here comes from a man between 18 and 35 years old with type 2 diabetes.

The V gene is TRBV24-1, the J gene TRBJ1-1; D unclear. Trimming removed 10 bases from V and 4 bases from J, with 12 bases in between. The CDR3 length is 12 residues. Germline CDR1 KGHDR, CDR2 SFDVKD. CDR3 sequence: CATASETTEAFF. The CDR3 nucleotides are TGTGCCACTGCCTCGGAGACCACTGAAGCTTTCTTT.

This clonotype was counted at least ten times. The CDR3 bases are TGTGCCAGCAGTAGAGGTATCCAAGAGACCCAGTACTTC. Translating gives CASSRGIQETQYF. V is TRBV2 and J is TRBJ2-5; no clear D. Germline V gene sequence: CDR1 SNHLY, CDR2 FYNNEI. Trimming removed 5 bases from V and 1 base from J, with 8 bases in between. This CDR3 is 13 amino acids long.

This clonotype has more than one count but fewer than ten. Compared with germline, one end of the junction differs, possibly owing to a read error. The chain recombines TRBV4-1 with TRBJ2-1; D possibly matches TRBD1 or TRBD2 (5 bases each). CDR3 length equals 13 residues. Germline V gene data show CDR1 as MGHRA and CDR2 as YSYEKL. The CDR3 sequence: CASSQDRGADSIF. CDR3 coding DNA: TGCGCCAGCAGCCAAGATCGGGGCGCGGACTCGATCTTC.